Listed below are T cell receptor beta chains from one sample, sequenced in a study of monozygotic twins with inflammatory bowel disease. TCRdb reanalyzed the 5' RACE reads and collapses them to one entry per CDR3 protein, without DNA. This sample's clone table lists fewer than 550,000 distinct CDR3 sequences. Sequenced sample: blood. The receptors originated from a human donor with ulcerative colitis or Crohn's disease, or a healthy co-twin of an affected twin (not recorded which). CDR3s include the opening cysteine and the closing phenylalanine or tryptophan.

V gene: TRBV7-2; J gene: TRBJ1-1; CDR3 protein: CASIQQRHTEAFF
V gene: TRBV19; J gene: TRBJ1-1; CDR3 protein: CASSIVVSMNTEAFF
V gene: TRBV28; J gene: TRBJ1-1; CDR3 protein: CASSGGYAEAFF
V gene: TRBV6-5; J gene: TRBJ1-2; CDR3 protein: CASSPGTTIGYTF
V gene: TRBV29-1; J gene: TRBJ1-4; CDR3 protein: CSVTSGTGGEKLFF
V gene: TRBV29-1; J gene: TRBJ2-1; CDR3 protein: CSVVHGRAFNNEQFF
V gene: TRBV10-3; J gene: TRBJ1-2; CDR3 protein: CAISVDTRGYTF
V gene: TRBV2; J gene: TRBJ2-2; CDR3 protein: CASRELANTGELFF
V gene: TRBV12-3/TRBV12-4; J gene: TRBJ2-6; CDR3 protein: CASSPWTGSGANVLTF
V gene: TRBV10-3; J gene: TRBJ2-1; CDR3 protein: CAISERLGEQFF
V gene: TRBV20-1; J gene: TRBJ2-5; CDR3 protein: CSATPPETQYF
V gene: TRBV7-8; J gene: TRBJ2-3; CDR3 protein: CASSLAAATDTQYF
V gene: TRBV5-1; J gene: TRBJ2-1; CDR3 protein: CASSPTTKGEQFF
V gene: TRBV12-3/TRBV12-4; J gene: TRBJ1-5; CDR3 protein: CASTLGLSNQPQHF
V gene: TRBV6-5; J gene: TRBJ2-1; CDR3 protein: CTSSYSLSVAAYNEQFF
V gene: TRBV19; J gene: TRBJ1-5; CDR3 protein: CASSIDPPGSNQPQHF
V gene: TRBV5-1; J gene: TRBJ2-7; CDR3 protein: CASSLLESEQYF
V gene: TRBV7-2; J gene: TRBJ2-5; CDR3 protein: CASSFSRDLQGRAQYF
V gene: TRBV11-2; J gene: TRBJ2-5; CDR3 protein: CASSVGTRQETQYF
V gene: TRBV20-1; J gene: TRBJ2-1; CDR3 protein: CSASGLLSSYNEQFF
V gene: TRBV19; J gene: TRBJ1-5; CDR3 protein: CASLSQGGINQPQHF
V gene: TRBV12-5; J gene: TRBJ2-7; CDR3 protein: CASGPRVFPRAYEQYF
V gene: TRBV7-2; J gene: TRBJ2-3; CDR3 protein: CASSFTTSGSGDTQYF
V gene: TRBV12-3/TRBV12-4; J gene: TRBJ2-3; CDR3 protein: CASSLDLTSTDTQYF